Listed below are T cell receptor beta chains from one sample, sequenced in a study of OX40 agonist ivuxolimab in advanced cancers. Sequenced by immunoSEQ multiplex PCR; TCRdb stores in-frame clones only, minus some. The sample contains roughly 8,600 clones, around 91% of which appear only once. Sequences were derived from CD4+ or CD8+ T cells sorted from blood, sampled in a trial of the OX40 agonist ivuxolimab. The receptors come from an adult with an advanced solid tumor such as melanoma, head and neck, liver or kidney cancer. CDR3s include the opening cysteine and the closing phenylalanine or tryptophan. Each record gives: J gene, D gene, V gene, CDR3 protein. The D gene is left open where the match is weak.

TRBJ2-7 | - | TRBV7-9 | CASSLGGWVEQYF
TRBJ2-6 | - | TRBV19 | CASGATGANVLTF
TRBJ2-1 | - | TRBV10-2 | CASRTSSYNEQFF
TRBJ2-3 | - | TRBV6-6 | CASSYSMADTQYF
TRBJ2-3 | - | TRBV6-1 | CASGEDTQYF
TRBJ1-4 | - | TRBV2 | CASMFSRATNEKLFF
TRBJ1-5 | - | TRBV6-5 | CASSLTSNQPQHF
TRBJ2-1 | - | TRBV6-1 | CASSENVGSHSEQFF
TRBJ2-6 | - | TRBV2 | CASSDRAGANVLTF
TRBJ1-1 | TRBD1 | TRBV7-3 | CASSSYRDSEAFF
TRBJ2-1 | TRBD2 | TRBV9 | CASSFPRTSGRDHEQFF
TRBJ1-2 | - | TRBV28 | CASSRSGGPYGYTF
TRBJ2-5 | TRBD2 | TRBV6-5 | CASSLGGSQETQYF
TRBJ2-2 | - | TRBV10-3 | CAISESSPGELFF
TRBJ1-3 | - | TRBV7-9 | CASSLGDSGLAGNTIYF
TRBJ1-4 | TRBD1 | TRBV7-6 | CASSQGANEKLFF
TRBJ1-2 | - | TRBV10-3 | CAISETNGYTF
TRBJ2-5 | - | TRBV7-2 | CASSLSLGETQYF